The 15 T cell receptor beta chains below were found in one sample sequenced in a study of shared clonotypes between healthy human individuals. Sequencing was performed with immunoSEQ multiplex PCR; in TCRdb, only in-frame clones are kept and a portion is missing. The table shows about 79,000 clones, with 62% occurring only once. Input material: memory CD8+ T cells sorted from blood. The subset was: CD45RO+ cells pooled with CCR7-negative TemRA cells. The receptors were sampled from a man in his thirties or forties in good health.

This clone was seen ten or more times. The chain uses TRBV28 and TRBJ2-7, with D possibly TRBD1 on 6 matching bases. Per germline, CDR1 MDHEN and CDR2 SYDVKM. V shed 10 bases and J shed 3 bases, with 13 bases lying between them. The CDR3 is 12 residues long. This CDR3 is CATTGSDYEQYF. The CDR3 DNA sequence: TGTGCCACCACAGGGTCGGACTACGAGCAGTACTTC. The full variable domain, rest sourced from reference TRBV28 and TRBJ2-7, is DVKVTQSSRYLVKRTGEKVFLECVQDMDHENMFWYRQDPGLGLRLIYFSYDVKMKEKGDIPEGYSVSREKKERFSLILESASTNQTSMYLCATTGSDYEQYFGPGTRLTVT.

The chain joins TRBV4-1 to TRBJ2-5; a weak D match, TRBD2 (5 bases). In germline, CDR1 is MGHRA, CDR2 YSYEKL. V lost 2 bases and J lost 13, with 23 bases in between. The CDR3 length is 15 residues. This CDR3 is CASSQNSGRGYKLYF. The CDR3 DNA sequence: TGCGCCAGCAGCCAAAACTCAGGACGGGGATATAAGTTGTACTTC.

The chain couples TRBV21-1 to TRBJ2-3; TRBD2, as called in the table, went unchecked against the DNA. TRBV21-1 is classified as a pseudogene. The CDR3 is made up of 16 amino acids. The CDR3 DNA reads as TGTGCCAGCAGCAACGGACTAGCGGGAGGAGAAGATACGCAGTATTTT. It is translated as CASSNGLAGGEDTQYF.

In its sample, this clone was seen many times. V is TRBV7-7 and J is TRBJ2-1, with 8 bases matching TRBD1. The V segment lost 4 bases and the J segment 9 bases; nucleotides outside the gene matches: 11. CDR1 and CDR2 from the germline V gene are SSHAT and FNYEAQ (reference sequence). This CDR3 spans 15 amino acids. The CDR3 protein is CASSSSTGVWSEQFF. The CDR3 DNA is TGTGCCAGCAGCTCATCGACAGGGGTCTGGAGTGAGCAGTTCTTC.

The chain has TRBV7-8 and TRBJ2-1; D tentatively fits TRBD1 or TRBD2 (7 bases each). This CDR3 region has 14 residues. The germline V and J ends were trimmed by 5 bases and 9 bases, with 17 bases remaining between them. Germline lookup yields CDR1 SGHVS and CDR2 FQNEAQ. The CDR3 DNA sequence: TGTGCCAGCAGCCTACTAGGGGGCGGGGGTGAGCAGTTCTTC. This gives the protein CASSLLGGGGEQFF.

The rearrangement uses TRBV7-3 and TRBJ2-3; D is unresolved. Trimming took off 0 bases at V and 6 bases at J, with 13 bases between the two ends. Germline-derived CDR1 and CDR2 are SGHTA and FQGTGA. The CDR3 is 15 residues long. CDR3 in DNA: TGTGCCAGCAGCTTAACTCCAATGCCCGCGGATACGCAGTATTTT. Translation: CASSLTPMPADTQYF.

This clone was observed many times. V and J are TRBV7-9 and TRBJ1-5, with TRBD1 matching over 9 bases. The ends lost 8 bases at V and 7 bases at J; junction bases unmatched: 12. CDR3 length: 15 amino acids. CDR1 and CDR2 (germline): SEHNR, FQNEAQ (reference sequence). This chain's CDR3 is CASQETGTGIQPQHF. CDR3 DNA sequence: TGTGCCAGCCAGGAGACCGGGACAGGGATCCAGCCCCAGCATTTT.

The V and J genes are TRBV7-2 and TRBJ2-2; 8 nucleotides align to TRBD1. The CDR3 extends over 17 amino acids. Germline V gene sequence: CDR1 SGHTA, CDR2 FQGNSA. V shed 5 bases, J shed 3 bases, and the junction held 11 bases outside the gene matches. The CDR3 DNA is TGTGCCAGCAGCCGCATTTCGACAGGGGTACACACCGGGGAGCTGTTTTTT. Translating gives CASSRISTGVHTGELFF.

This chain uses TRBV7-8 with TRBJ2-2; 8 bases align to TRBD2. The CDR3 contains 19 residues. V shed 6 bases and J 6 bases; nucleotides not matched to a gene: 21. Germline V lookup: CDR1 SGHVS, CDR2 FQNEAQ. The CDR3 spells CASRTKWQPGTSSPGELFF. CDR3 DNA: TGTGCCAGCAGAACCAAATGGCAGCCCGGGACTAGTTCTCCCGGGGAGCTGTTTTTT.

This clone was observed a handful of times. The chain employs TRBV6-1 and TRBJ2-1; D not certain. Trimming shortened V by 5 bases and J by 15 bases, and 11 bases separated the two germline ends. This CDR3 has 10 amino acids. The germline V gene has CDR1 MNHNS and CDR2 SASEGT. The CDR3 coding sequence is TGTGCCAGCAGTCTTGGATGGCCGTTCTTC. Its protein is CASSLGWPFF.

The V and J genes are TRBV11-2 and TRBJ1-1; D ambiguous. Per germline, CDR1 SGHAT and CDR2 FQNNGV. Trimming removed 3 bases from V and 6 bases from J, with 8 bases in between. This CDR3 comprises 12 residues. CDR3 nucleotides: TGTGCCAGCAGCTTGCCGTATTCTGAAGCTTTCTTT. Amino acid sequence: CASSLPYSEAFF.

As for this clone: One junction end disagrees with the germline gene, perhaps due to a read error. The chain couples TRBV16 to TRBJ1-1, with D unresolved. The CDR3 runs to 13 residues. CDR1 KGHSY and CDR2 FQNENV come from the germline V gene. The CDR3 loop reads CASSQSRDGEAFF. The CDR3 bases are TGTGCCAGCAGTCAATCCAGAGATGGTGAAGCTTTCTTT.

Details on this clone: A clone one base away is much larger, so this may be a read error. The V gene is TRBV6-4, the J gene TRBJ1-1, with D unclear. Germline CDR1 is MRHNA and CDR2 is SNTAGT. This CDR3 is built from 12 residues. The CDR3 bases are TGTGCCAGCAGTTACTCGAACACTGAAGCTTTCTTT. Its translation: CASSYSNTEAFF.

J is TRBJ2-1 and V is TRBV13; 7 nucleotides line up with TRBD2. J lost 0 bases, V lost 6 bases, and 8 bases had no gene match. From germline, CDR1 is PRHDT and CDR2 FYEKMQ (reference sequence). CDR3 length: 16 amino acids. CDR3 in amino acids: CASSSPERDSYNEQFF. The CDR3 DNA sequence: TGTGCCAGCAGTTCTCCTGAGCGGGACTCCTACAATGAGCAGTTCTTC.

CDR3 DNA: TGTGCCAGCAGTTTATCTCTAGTGCTGAGCTCCTACGAGCAGTACTTC. It yields the protein CASSLSLVLSSYEQYF. V and J are TRBV27 and TRBJ2-7, with no clear D. Germline CDR1 is MNHEY and CDR2 is SMNVEV (reference sequence). CDR3 length: 16 residues. The V end was cut by 0 bases, the J end by 0 bases, with 12 bases between.